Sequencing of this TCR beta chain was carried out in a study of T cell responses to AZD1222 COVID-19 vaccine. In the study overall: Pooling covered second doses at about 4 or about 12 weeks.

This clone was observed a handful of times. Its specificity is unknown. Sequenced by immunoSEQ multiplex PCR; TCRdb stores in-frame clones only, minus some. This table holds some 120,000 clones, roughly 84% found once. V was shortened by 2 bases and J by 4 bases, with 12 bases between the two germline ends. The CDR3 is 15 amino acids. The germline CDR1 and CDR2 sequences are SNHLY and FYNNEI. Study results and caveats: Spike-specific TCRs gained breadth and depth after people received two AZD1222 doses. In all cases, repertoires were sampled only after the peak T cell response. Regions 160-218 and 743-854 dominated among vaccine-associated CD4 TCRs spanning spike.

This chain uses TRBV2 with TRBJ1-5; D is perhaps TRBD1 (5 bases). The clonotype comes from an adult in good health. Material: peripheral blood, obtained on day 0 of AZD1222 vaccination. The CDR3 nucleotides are TGTGCCAGCAGTGAAAATCAGGGTGGAAATCAGCCCCAGCATTTT. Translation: CASSENQGGNQPQHF.